This T cell receptor (beta chain) came from a study of T cells expressing NK-cell markers (dated by TCRdb to the early 2020s). Regarding the complete study: TCR beta-chain repertoires were profiled in sorted CD3+CD56+NKG2C+, CD3+CD56+NKG2C- and CD3+CD56-NKG2C+ T-cell subsets from roughly eight donors. Among the eight sequenced donors, seven were HCMV-seropositive and one was HCMV-seronegative. The study sequenced eight donors, all healthy volunteers chosen at random: three men and five women. Illumina HiSeq 2000/2500, MiSeq or NextSeq was used to sequence libraries as 2 x 150 bp reads.

The germline V gene specifies KGHSH as CDR1 and LQKENI as CDR2. The cysteine opens and the phenylalanine closes a CDR3 of 15 amino acids. The entry carries no DNA sequence. Turning to this clonotype: The target of this receptor is not known.

Overall study outcomes, separate from this receptor: It remained unclear whether the expanded NKG2C-expressing T cell clones were specific for HCMV antigens. Those dominant clonotypes were again the most abundant among CD3+CD56-NKG2C+ cells in a handful of donors, at roughly 28.3-60.1%. In several donors, the dominant CD3+CD56+NKG2C+ clonotypes were among the top 10 CD8+ clonotypes and accounted for about 1.0-7.5% of CD8+ T cells.

Instrument used: Illumina HiSeq 2000. 5'RACE template switching, by which a universal primer site and unique molecular identifiers were added, was used to make TCR beta cDNA libraries. Priming for cDNA synthesis came from the TCR beta constant segment, and two successive PCR amplification steps followed. On the authors' methods: Reads were demultiplexed and grouped by UMI with MIGEC, and clonotypes were assembled and quantified with MiTCR. To remove erroneous sequences, TCR cDNA sequences were retained only when supported by two or more reads. The tcR package was used for downstream repertoire analysis, and clonotypes were matched across fractions by CDR3 nucleotide sequence plus V segment. VDJmatch was used to annotate antigen specificity against VDJdb, with one amino acid substitution in CDR3 permitted. Each CDR3 protein sequence appears as one entry after TCRdb reprocessed the reads, and no DNA is included. The authors' filters were not applied to this entry. The table for this sample records some 450,000 distinct CDR3 sequences. More than 7% of the sample belongs to the ten largest clones.

A commercial ELISA kit detecting HCMV-specific IgG in serum was used to determine HCMV serostatus. Peripheral blood mononuclear cells were isolated from blood by Ficoll density gradient centrifugation. The chain is encoded by TRBV18 joined to TRBJ2-3; the D call from TCRdb, TRBD2, cannot be confirmed without DNA. This clonotype was sampled from a woman between 18 and 70 years old in good health. The sequencing input was blood T cells: a sorted CD56 or NKG2C T cell subset, CD4+ or CD8+ T cells, or bulk PBMC T cells (not recorded which). For the CDR3, the sequence is CASSPDSGGTDTQYF.